The rows below give T cell receptor beta chains drawn from one sample of a study of early T cells in non-severe SARS-CoV-2 infection. TCRdb recomputed calls from the 5' RACE reads with MiXCR, one row per CDR3 protein. The sample lists 36,000 or so distinct CDR3 sequences; around 4.1% were seen once. Sequencing was carried out using whole blood. These receptors all come from an adult who was a healthcare worker with PCR-confirmed SARS-CoV-2 infection or an uninfected control (not recorded which). CDR3s include the opening cysteine and the closing phenylalanine or tryptophan. D genes are given only for firm matches. A clone size is listed for some rows: how often the clone was seen (once, few, many), or a class if it is expanded.

TRBV5-8,TRBJ2-7,.,many,CASSFRYEQYF,TGTGCCAGCAGCTTCCGATACGAGCAGTACTTC
TRBV20-1,TRBJ1-4,.,many,CSVLLDGHEKLFF,TGCAGTGTCCTACTGGACGGACATGAAAAACTGTTTTTT
TRBV28,TRBJ1-5,.,many,CATLSGGRNQPQHF,TGTGCCACCTTATCGGGGGGCCGGAATCAGCCCCAGCATTTT
TRBV29-1,TRBJ1-2,.,.,CSATNNYGYTF,TGCAGCGCGACAAATAACTATGGCTACACCTTC
TRBV9,TRBJ2-1,TRBD2,many,CASSPRSRRGDGEQFF,TGTGCCAGCAGCCCACGTAGTAGGCGGGGGGACGGTGAGCAGTTCTTC
TRBV7-7,TRBJ1-2,TRBD1,many,CASSFPARGDYGYTF,TGTGCTAGCAGCTTTCCGGCCAGGGGGGACTATGGCTACACCTTC
TRBV5-4,TRBJ1-1,TRBD1,many,CASRFWQGARGNTEAFF,TGTGCCAGCAGGTTCTGGCAGGGGGCAAGAGGGAACACTGAAGCTTTCTTT
TRBV12-3/TRBV12-4,TRBJ2-5,TRBD1,many,CASSLQGGRQETQYF,TGTGCCAGCAGCCTACAGGGGGGCCGTCAAGAGACCCAGTACTTC
TRBV4-1,TRBJ1-1,.,many,CASSHLTASTSNTEAFF,TGCGCCAGCAGCCACTTGACAGCTTCAACTTCGAACACTGAAGCTTTCTTT
TRBV7-3,TRBJ2-4,.,many,CASSLSGGRNIQYF,TGTGCCAGCAGCTTAAGCGGAGGGAGGAACATTCAGTACTTC
TRBV6-4,TRBJ2-1,.,many,CASSDRYNEQFF,TGTGCCAGCAGTGACCGTTACAATGAGCAGTTCTTC
TRBV29-1,TRBJ1-3,TRBD1,many,CSVEEQGSTIYF,TGCAGCGTTGAAGAACAGGGGAGCACCATATATTTT
TRBV19,TRBJ1-4,.,many,CASSMATNEKLFF,TGTGCCAGTAGTATGGCGACTAATGAAAAACTGTTTTTT
TRBV10-3,TRBJ1-2,.,once,CAISESTNYGYTF,TGTGCCATCAGTGAGTCTACGAACTATGGCTACACCTTC
TRBV2,TRBJ2-3,TRBD1,.,CASNLDRVADTQYF,TGTGCCAGCAACCTTGACAGGGTGGCAGATACGCAGTATTTT
TRBV14,TRBJ2-6,.,.,CASSINPALDLTF,TGTGCCAGCAGCATCAATCCCGCCCTTGACCTGACTTTC
TRBV9,TRBJ1-6,.,many,CASSPDVSPLHF,TGTGCCAGCAGCCCTGACGTTTCACCCCTCCACTTT
TRBV9,TRBJ1-5,.,many,CASSKDPDGQPQHF,TGTGCCAGCAGCAAGGACCCGGACGGTCAGCCCCAGCATTTT
TRBV29-1,TRBJ1-1,.,few,CSVGPTGNTEAFF,TGCAGCGTTGGCCCGACGGGGAACACTGAAGCTTTCTTT
TRBV29-1,TRBJ2-1,TRBD2,many,CSDLLAGVYNEQFF,TGCAGCGATCTACTAGCGGGAGTCTACAATGAGCAGTTCTTC
TRBV28,TRBJ1-4,.,many,CASSLYGPNEKLFF,TGTGCCAGCAGTCTTTACGGACCGAATGAAAAACTGTTTTTT
TRBV12-3/TRBV12-4,TRBJ1-6,TRBD1,many,CASSARDRHYSPLHF,TGTGCCAGCAGCGCCCGGGACAGGCATTATTCACCCCTCCACTTT
TRBV7-9,TRBJ2-5,.,many,CASSSEETQYF,TGTGCCAGCAGCTCGGAAGAGACCCAGTACTTC
TRBV27,TRBJ2-7,.,many,CASSLRASGYEQYF,TGTGCCAGCAGTTTAAGGGCCAGCGGCTACGAGCAGTACTTC
TRBV7-2,TRBJ2-1,TRBD2,many,CASSSGRGTSGYNEQFF,TGTGCCAGCAGCTCTGGCCGTGGGACTAGCGGGTACAATGAGCAGTTCTTC
TRBV19,TRBJ2-1,TRBD2,many,CASSPTGGSSYNEQFF,TGTGCCAGTAGTCCCACTGGCGGGAGCTCCTACAATGAGCAGTTCTTC
TRBV5-1,TRBJ2-5,.,many,CASSLVPTVYQETQYF,TGCGCCAGCAGCTTGGTCCCTACAGTGTACCAAGAGACCCAGTACTTC
TRBV25-1,TRBJ2-1,TRBD1,.,CASTTGLDEQFF,TGTGCCAGCACGACAGGGTTGGATGAGCAGTTCTTC
TRBV4-2,TRBJ2-3,TRBD2,many,CASSQAASGALTDTQYF,TGTGCCAGCAGCCAAGCGGCTAGCGGGGCCCTCACAGATACGCAGTATTTT
TRBV6-4,TRBJ2-1,.,many,CASSWVDNHSYNEQFF,TGTGCCAGCAGTTGGGTCGACAACCACTCCTACAATGAGCAGTTCTTC
TRBV27,TRBJ2-5,.,many,CASSHRREETQYF,TGTGCCAGCAGTCACCGGAGGGAGGAGACCCAGTACTTC
TRBV7-9,TRBJ2-5,TRBD2,few,CASSLAASGRGRETQYF,TGTGCCAGCAGCTTAGCAGCTAGCGGGAGAGGGAGAGAGACCCAGTACTTC
TRBV6-5,TRBJ2-4,.,many,CASSYKDYPIQYF,TGTGCCAGCAGTTATAAGGACTACCCCATTCAGTACTTC